The 9 T cell receptor beta chains reported below all come from one sample, sequenced in a study of HIV-infected patients and healthy controls. Roughly three months, about 14 weeks, into antiretroviral therapy, follow-up blood was collected. All unsorted peripheral T cells were captured because whole blood was used without fractionation. About 450 ng RNA was reverse transcribed with alpha and beta constant-region primers. Each of the alpha and beta chains got its own library through chain-specific third strand synthesis with indices. MiXCR, run by TCRdb on the 5' RACE reads, gives a single entry per CDR3 protein. Of some 8,100 distinct CDR3 sequences listed, 6% to 8% are singletons. Specimen: blood, collected during antiretroviral therapy. These receptors were collected from an adult with HIV infection.

This clonotype was observed many times. This beta chain turned up in a library designed for alpha chains; as an off-target read, its abundance says little. V gene TRBV7-3 combines with J gene TRBJ2-1; 13 bases align to TRBD2. CDR3 length equals 16 residues. CDR1 SGHTA and CDR2 FQGTGA come from the germline V gene. The V segment lost 5 bases and the J segment 6 bases; nucleotides outside the gene matches: 7. CDR3 amino acids: CASSPLAGGPRNEQFF. The DNA of the CDR3 is TGTGCCAGCAGCCCACTAGCGGGAGGGCCCCGCAATGAGCAGTTCTTC.

This clonotype was detected ten times or more. The library was built for alpha chains, so this beta chain is an off-target read and its size means little. This chain connects TRBV5-1 to TRBJ2-2; 11 bases agree with TRBD2. After removal of 6 bases from V and 4 bases from J, the junction contained 2 bases not matched to a gene. The germline gives CDR1 SGHRS, CDR2 YFSETQ. CDR3 length equals 14 residues. The CDR3 DNA sequence: TGCGCCAGCATAGGACTAGCGGGCACCGGGGAGCTGTTTTTT. Its translation is CASIGLAGTGELFF. The complete variable domain, with remaining parts taken from reference TRBV5-1 and TRBJ2-2, reads KAGVTQTPRYLIKTRGQQVTLSCSPISGHRSVSWYQQTPGQGLQFLFEYFSETQRNKGNFPGRFSGRQFSNSRSEMNVSTLELGDSALYLCASIGLAGTGELFFGEGSRLTVL.

In the case of this clonotype: A much bigger clone sits one base away, suggesting this may be a read error. Since it is a stray read in a library aimed at alpha chains, this beta chain has a size that is not meaningful. The chain uses TRBV7-9 and TRBJ2-3; no definite D call. The CDR3 is 13 amino acids. V was clipped by 10 bases and J by 1 base, with 12 bases between them. Germline assignment: CDR1 SEHNR and CDR2 FQNEAQ (reference sequence). The CDR3 spells CATTMAGTDTQYF. The CDR3, as DNA: TGTGCCACTACCATGGCGGGCACAGATACGCAGTATTTT.

By share of the sample, this clonotype is medium-sized (0.01 to 0.1%). This beta chain is off target for a library built for alpha chains, so its abundance means little. In DNA, the CDR3 is TGTGCCAGCAGTTCTACCGGGCCCTCGGACTACGAGCAGTACTTC. Its translation: CASSSTGPSDYEQYF. The chain has TRBV6-8 and TRBJ2-7; D gene ambiguous. CDR3 size: 15 residues. The ends were cut back, 4 bases at V and 3 bases at J, with 16 bases in the middle. Germline CDR1 MNHGY, CDR2 SAAAGT.

For this clonotype: A much larger clone lies one base from this, so it may be a read error. This beta chain slipped into a library made for alpha chains as a stray read, so its size is not meaningful. The chain carries TRBV5-1 and TRBJ1-3, with D perhaps matching TRBD1 (5 bases). The CDR3 contains 17 residues. CDR1 is SGHRS and CDR2 is YFSETQ in the germline V gene. The CDR3, as DNA: TGCGCCAGCAGCACTGGGACCGCACGGGGGTCTGGAGACACCATATATTTT. It yields the protein CASSTGTARGSGDTIYF. The full variable domain, rest sourced from reference TRBV5-1 and TRBJ1-3, is KAGVTQTPRYLIKTRGQQVTLSCSPISGHRSVSWYQQTPGQGLQFLFEYFSETQRNKGNFPGRFSGRQFSNSRSEMNVSTLELGDSALYLCASSTGTARGSGDTIYFGEGSWLTVV.

This clonotype was observed at least ten times. This beta chain was picked up by a library intended for alpha chains and is off target, so its count carries little meaning. This rearrangement joins TRBV29-1 to TRBJ2-1; 11 positions agree with TRBD1. The germline V gene encodes CDR1 SQVTM and CDR2 ANQGSEA. CDR3 size: 15 residues. V was clipped by 8 bases and J by 9 bases; unmatched bases: 15. CDR3 in amino acids: CSFEGGDRGWREQFF. In DNA form, the CDR3 reads TGCAGCTTCGAGGGGGGGGACAGGGGGTGGCGTGAGCAGTTCTTC.

This clonotype was detected many times. In a library made to pick up alpha chains, this beta chain is a stray read with a size that means little. The chain couples TRBV29-1 to TRBJ2-1, with 9 bases that match TRBD1. This CDR3 has 16 residues. The trim removed 1 base at V and 5 bases at J, leaving 9 bases unmatched. Germline values: CDR1 SQVTM, CDR2 ANQGSEA. The CDR3 nucleotides are TGCAGCGTTGAAGTTCTGGACAGGGGAAAGGACAATGAGCAGTTCTTC. It translates to CSVEVLDRGKDNEQFF.

This clonotype is termed medium-sized. The size of this beta chain means little, since it is a stray read in a library made for alpha chains. This sequence joins TRBV7-9 and TRBJ2-7, with 10 bases aligning to TRBD1. Germline lookup yields CDR1 SEHNR and CDR2 FQNEAQ (reference sequence). The CDR3 contains 15 residues. V lost 5 bases, J lost 6 bases, and 10 bases stayed unmatched. CDR3 protein: CASSALWTGGTEQYF. In nucleotides, the CDR3 is TGTGCCAGCAGCGCCCTTTGGACAGGGGGTACCGAGCAGTACTTC.

This clonotype was observed at least ten times. Found in a library prepared for alpha chains, this beta chain is an off-target read, and its abundance has little meaning. The genes are TRBV6-2 or TRBV6-3 and TRBJ2-3, with 8 bases aligning to TRBD2. The trim removed 5 bases at V and 13 bases at J, leaving 8 bases unmatched. This CDR3 has 12 residues. The germline V gene encodes CDR1 MNHEY and CDR2 SVGEGT. The CDR3 region has the DNA TGTGCCAGCAGTCCCGCCGCGACTAGCGAGTATTTT. Amino acids: CASSPAATSEYF.